This T cell receptor (beta chain) was found in a study of blood T cell repertoires in COVID-19 (dated by TCRdb to about 2020). Some background on the complete study: Samples covering the acute and convalescent phases of COVID-19 were provided by collaborators in the United States, Italy and Spain. The prospective study material was composed of cDNA or gDNA derived from T cells, B-cell-depleted T cells, or PBMCs. Subjects who had been exposed to COVID-19, were actively infected with it, or had recovered from it provided the deeply sampled blood TCRbeta repertoires that made up the dataset. A freely available public database, intended as a resource for researchers studying the immune response to SARS-CoV-2, is where the repertoires were released. Samples were obtained from the ongoing ImmuneRACE study (first 160 participants) and from 1,000 to 1,500 subjects provided by 6 global collaborators. A de-identified subject ID, COVID-19 status, age in years and sex were almost always included in the sample metadata. Where available, HLA class I and class II types were obtained from metadata supplied by the sample provider rather than from assay-based typing. The paper's findings and limits, for the study overall: The quantity of clinical and demographic metadata differed by source and by participant and was supplied without curation.

V is clipped by 0 bases and J by 0 bases, and the sequence between their germline boundaries is 14 bases long. Its CDR3 holds 17 amino acids, cysteine through phenylalanine. The kept DNA is CDR3 alone, 51 bases in frame from the first base. Notes on this clone: The specificity of this receptor is unknown. Base qualities are missing; no much larger clone stands one base away.

TCRbeta CDR3 regions were amplified from genomic DNA by means of the immunoSEQ Assay, a bias-controlled multiplex PCR. The original methods were these. The number of nucleated cells in each sample was estimated by amplification of reference gene primers within the assay. Sequence reads were collapsed and filtered to measure the absolute abundance of every unique TCRbeta CDR3 rearrangement. For each sample, productive Simpson clonality was calculated by taking the square root of Simpson's diversity index across productive rearrangements. TCRdb took over this immuneACCESS table, retaining in-frame rearrangements with V and J assigned. Such tables are incomplete; in checked studies, under half of the missing clones stem from an unresolved V gene, and the remainder is unexplained. Clonal size and the V and J genes are those of that table, whereas D and trimming came from the DNA. For this sample there are fewer than 350,000 clones; roughly nine tenths appear just once. Jointly, the top ten make up 1.5% to 2% of the sample.

Participants in the prospective study were aged roughly 18 to 95 years, lived in under 30 United States geographic areas, and enrolled through a virtual design. In the prospective study, participants were assigned to cohorts based on the clinical history participants reported in a screening survey and a study questionnaire. ImmuneRACE Cohort 3 recovered participants were defined by two consecutive negative NP/OP PCR tests, healthcare professional clearance, or symptom resolution. In the prospective study, whole blood, serum and a nasopharyngeal or oropharyngeal swab were collected from each participant by mobile phlebotomists. Additional blood draws and questionnaires over an approximately two-month period could optionally be provided by prospective study participants. Before DNA extraction, blood samples from the prospective study were shipped at room temperature or frozen.

The sample consisted of PBMCs or T cells enriched from blood (not recorded which). The sequence came from a woman between 35 and 50 years old who had recovered from COVID-19. The V and J genes are TRBV23-1 and TRBJ1-1; the D gene lacks a confident call. TRBV23-1 qualifies as an ORF whose function is uncertain. The CDR3 region: CASSQSRVKQMNTEAFF. The nucleotide sequence reads TGCGCCAGCAGTCAATCGAGGGTTAAGCAGATGAACACTGAAGCTTTCTTT.